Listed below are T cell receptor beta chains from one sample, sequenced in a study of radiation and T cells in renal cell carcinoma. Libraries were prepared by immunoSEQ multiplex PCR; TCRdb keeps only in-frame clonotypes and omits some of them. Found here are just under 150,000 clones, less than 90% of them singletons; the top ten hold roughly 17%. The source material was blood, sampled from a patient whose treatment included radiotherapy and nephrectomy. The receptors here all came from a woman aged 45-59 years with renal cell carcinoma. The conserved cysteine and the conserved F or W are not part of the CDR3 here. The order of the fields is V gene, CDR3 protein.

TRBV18	ASSLRTGGQETQY
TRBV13	ASRPERGGRMDTGELF
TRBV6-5	ASSRQPANQPQH
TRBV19	ASSIRSGGGPQETQY
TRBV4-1	ASSQVPGQASYGYT
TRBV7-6	ASSPAGGNTGELF
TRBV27	PNGGGTSGYHTGELF
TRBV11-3	ASSLGGVSTEAF
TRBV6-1	ASSQYPGQTYEQY
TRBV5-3	AKRYTQY
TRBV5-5	ASSWGQGNYEQY
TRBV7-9	ASSLGSFRSPLH
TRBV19	ASRSGGSSVEQY
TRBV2	ASNHRANTEAF
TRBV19	ASSRQGWSNEKLF
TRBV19	ASRDPGLTGPQY
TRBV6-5	ACSGRGSNQPQH
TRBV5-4	ASTQDLGQVSYEQY
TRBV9	ASSVGPLGSHYGYT
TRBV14	ASSLGSSDTQY
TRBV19	ASSSRQGVTGEQY
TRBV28	ASSLGYGYGYT
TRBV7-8	ASSASAFTDTQY
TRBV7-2	ASSSSRDRVDYGYT
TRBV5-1	ASSALGPSGGLSTDTQY
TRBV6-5	ASTLDIKSRAALH
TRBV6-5	ASTWGGTANYGYT
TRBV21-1	ASSKGSPKGIAF
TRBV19	ASGQGRHQPQH
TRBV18	ASSPEKETQY
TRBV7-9	ASSFIGRKNTEAF
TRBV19	ASSLTGTELVVYTEAF
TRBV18	ASSLDQGSYEQY
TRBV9	ASSAIGQEGSPLH
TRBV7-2	AIRQGGGGGFTEAF
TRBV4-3	ASQRESSYNEQF
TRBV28	ASSFSSPAKYEQY
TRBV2	ASTGTGASGPQH
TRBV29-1	SVEKGRGTGGLSNQPQH
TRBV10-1	ASSRDRVAGELF
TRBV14	ASMRSSYEQY
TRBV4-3	ASSQDLGQGRETQY
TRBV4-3	ASSQDFSGPYNEQF
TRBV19	ASSMGNAYEQY
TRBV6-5	ASSGLYEQY
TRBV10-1	ASSSRAGEQY
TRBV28	ASSGIGAPSSYNEQF
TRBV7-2	ASKAAGKNYGYT
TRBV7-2	ASSLAPSGHTASYEQY
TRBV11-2	ASRGGQGWTYEQY
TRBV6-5	ASSSGEGNQPQH
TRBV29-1	SVIRGNEQY
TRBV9	ASSVGRQGNSPLH
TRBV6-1	ASSDSSYDEQF
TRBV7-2	ASSLGVPGYSNQPQH